A selection of T cell receptor beta chains follows, all from one sample in a study of shared clonotypes between healthy human individuals. Generated by immunoSEQ multiplex PCR, the TCRdb table keeps only in-frame clones and is missing some. The sample contains 660,000 or so clones, roughly 96% of which appear only once. Source material: naive CD8+ T cells sorted from blood. These receptors were collected from a woman between 25 and 40 years old in good health. Both conserved end residues are part of each CDR3. A D gene is named only where the DNA matches it firmly. Expanded clones are given a class, and other clones once, few, many or no size at all.

J gene	V gene	clone size	D gene	CDR3 DNA	CDR3 protein
TRBJ2-7	TRBV10-2	-	TRBD1	TGCGCCAGCAGTGAGCACAGGGGGTCTTCTTACGAGCAGTACTTC	CASSEHRGSSYEQYF
TRBJ1-1	TRBV19	-	-	TGTGCCACCATAGGGGTGAACACTGAAGCTTTCTTT	CATIGVNTEAFF
TRBJ2-3	TRBV29-1	-	-	TGCAGCGTTGAAGGTTTAGTCGGCCCAGCGACAGATACGCAGTATTTT	CSVEGLVGPATDTQYF
TRBJ2-1	TRBV4-1	-	TRBD1	TGCGCCAGCAGCCCACGGGACAGGGCCCATGAGCAGTTCTTC	CASSPRDRAHEQFF
TRBJ2-3	TRBV7-9	-	TRBD2	TGTGCCAGCAACCCAAGGGGTGGGAGGGGATTTGATTTCGCGGATACGCAGTATTTT	CASNPRGGRGFDFADTQYF
TRBJ2-3	TRBV5-4	-	-	TGTGCCAGCAGCTTGGATTCAGATACGCAGTATTTT	CASSLDSDTQYF
TRBJ1-4	TRBV9	-	-	TGTGCCAGCAGCGGACCCGGGACTGTAGGGGAGAATGAAAAACTGTTTTTT	CASSGPGTVGENEKLFF
TRBJ1-1	TRBV7-9	-	-	TGTGCCAGCAGCTCCCTGCCCCCTGAAGCTTTCTTT	CASSSLPPEAFF
TRBJ2-1	TRBV5-6	-	TRBD2	TGTGCCAGCAGCACGGGACTAGCGGGAGGATATGGTGAGCAGTTCTTC	CASSTGLAGGYGEQFF
TRBJ2-1	TRBV7-9	-	-	TGTGCCAGCACCCCCACCCGGGGTGAGCAGTTCTTC	CASTPTRGEQFF
TRBJ2-1	TRBV7-9	-	TRBD2	TGTGCCAGCAGTAGCGGGCACCAGTATAATGAGCAGTTCTTC	CASSSGHQYNEQFF
TRBJ1-2	TRBV9	-	-	TGTGCCAGCAGCGGATGGACAGCGTCGGGAAACTATGGCTACACCTTC	CASSGWTASGNYGYTF
TRBJ2-4	TRBV9	-	-	TGTGCCAGCAGCCGCTCAAACATTCAGTACTTC	CASSRSNIQYF
TRBJ2-5	TRBV28	-	-	TGTGCCAGCAGTTTCTCGGGGATAGGACAAGGAGAGACCCAGTACTTC	CASSFSGIGQGETQYF
TRBJ2-5	TRBV28	-	TRBD2	TGTGCCAGCAGTTCCCCCGGGACTAGCGGGATGGAGACCCAGTACTTC	CASSSPGTSGMETQYF
TRBJ1-1	TRBV15	-	-	TGTGCCACCAGCAGAGATCTGACCGGTATGAACACTGAAGCTTTCTTT	CATSRDLTGMNTEAFF
TRBJ2-7	TRBV4-1	-	-	TGCGCCAGCAGCCAAGAGCCGCTAGCGCTACTCTACGAGCAGTACTTC	CASSQEPLALLYEQYF
TRBJ1-2	TRBV7-8	-	TRBD1	TGTGCCAGCACCCCACAGACAGGGAATGGCTACACCTTC	CASTPQTGNGYTF
TRBJ2-7	TRBV19	-	TRBD1	TGTGCCAGCCTCGGGACAGACTACGAGCAGTACTTC	CASLGTDYEQYF
TRBJ2-3	TRBV29-1	-	-	TGCAGCGTTGTTGGAGGACTTAGCACAGATACGCAGTATTTT	CSVVGGLSTDTQYF
TRBJ2-1	TRBV28	once	TRBD2	TGTGCCAGCAGCGGACTAGCTGAGGACAATGAGCAGTTCTTC	CASSGLAEDNEQFF
TRBJ2-7	TRBV7-9	-	TRBD1	TGTGCCAGCAGCGGGACACAGGGGTCCTACGAGCAGTACTTC	CASSGTQGSYEQYF
TRBJ2-3	TRBV29-1	-	-	TGCAGCGTTGAAGGAGTCAGGGGCGAGCACACAGATACGCAGTATTTT	CSVEGVRGEHTDTQYF
TRBJ2-7	TRBV5-6	-	-	TGTGCCAGCAGCTTCCCAGGGGTACGATTCTACGAGCAGTACTTC	CASSFPGVRFYEQYF
TRBJ1-1	TRBV5-6	-	-	TGTGCCAGCGCAGGGATGAACACTGAAGCTTTCTTT	CASAGMNTEAFF
TRBJ2-3	TRBV27	-	-	TGTGCCAGCAGTTTAAATACGGGGAGCACAGATACGCAGTATTTT	CASSLNTGSTDTQYF
TRBJ2-2	TRBV7-9	-	-	TGTGCCAGCAGCTCGAAGACTCACACCGGGGAGCTGTTTTTT	CASSSKTHTGELFF
TRBJ1-4	TRBV28	-	TRBD1	TGTGCCAGCAGTTTAAGGTGGGACAGCCGGACCCCAACTAATGAAAAACTGTTTTTT	CASSLRWDSRTPTNEKLFF
TRBJ2-7	TRBV29-1	-	TRBD2	TGCAGCGTTGGGACCACTAGCGGGAGTTCCCGCGAGCAGTACTTC	CSVGTTSGSSREQYF
TRBJ2-1	TRBV6-4	-	-	TGTGCCAGCAGTGAAGATGCTACCTCCTACAATGAGCAGTTCTTC	CASSEDATSYNEQFF
TRBJ2-1	TRBV28	-	TRBD1	TGTGCCACCTCTAGGTGGGGACAGCCCCACAATGAGCAGTTCTTC	CATSRWGQPHNEQFF
TRBJ2-1	TRBV29-1	-	-	TGCAGCGTTGAAAGCGGAGTCTCCTCCTACAATGAGCAGTTCTTC	CSVESGVSSYNEQFF
TRBJ2-7	TRBV25-1	-	-	TGTGCCAGCAGTGCCTCTAGACAGTACCACGAGCAGTACTTC	CASSASRQYHEQYF
TRBJ1-2	TRBV28	-	-	TGTGCCAGCAGTTTAGACCAGGGGAAGAATAACTATGGCTACACCTTC	CASSLDQGKNNYGYTF
TRBJ2-7	TRBV28	-	-	TGTGCCAGCAGTCCAACCGGGGCGGCAGGGAGTTACGAGCAGTACTTC	CASSPTGAAGSYEQYF
TRBJ2-7	TRBV19	-	-	TGTGCCAGTAGTCCCATGCTAGGGGTTCAGGACGAGCAGTACTTC	CASSPMLGVQDEQYF
TRBJ1-2	TRBV19	-	TRBD1	TGTGCCAGTAAGAACAGGGGTGCGGAAGGCTACACCTTC	CASKNRGAEGYTF
TRBJ2-7	TRBV5-4	-	TRBD2	TGTGCCAGCAAAGCTCGAGGGGAGGGGTACGAGCAGTACTTC	CASKARGEGYEQYF
TRBJ2-7	TRBV10-3	-	TRBD1	TGTGCCATCAGTGCGGCGACAGGGTCCTACGAGCAGTACTTC	CAISAATGSYEQYF
TRBJ2-7	TRBV6-1	-	-	TGTGCCAGCAGTCTAAACATGGGTGGCCTCGAGCAGTACTTC	CASSLNMGGLEQYF
TRBJ1-2	TRBV9	-	-	TGTGCCAGCAGTGAATATGACAGGCCTACTAACTATGGCTACACCTTC	CASSEYDRPTNYGYTF
TRBJ2-5	TRBV27	-	-	TGTGCCAGCAGTTTAGGGACCGGGGTGGGATGGACCCAGTACTTC	CASSLGTGVGWTQYF
TRBJ1-3	TRBV9	-	-	TGTGCCAGCAGCGTAGGCAGGGGCGGAAACACCATATATTTT	CASSVGRGGNTIYF
TRBJ1-1	TRBV5-1	-	TRBD1	TGCGCCAGCAGCGTAGGGACAGGGATTTTCACTGAAGCTTTCTTT	CASSVGTGIFTEAFF
TRBJ2-5	TRBV28	-	-	TGTGCCAGCAGTTCGACCCTGGGGCGGGAGACCCAGTACTTC	CASSSTLGRETQYF
TRBJ1-2	TRBV29-1	-	-	TGCAGCGTTGAAGATAACGGCCGAGGGCCTTACTATGGCTACACCTTC	CSVEDNGRGPYYGYTF
TRBJ1-5	TRBV27	-	TRBD1	TGTGCCAGCAGTTTTATTTTCCGGACAGGGAGCAATCAGCCCCAGCATTTT	CASSFIFRTGSNQPQHF
TRBJ1-4	TRBV4-1	-	TRBD1	TGCGCCAGCAGCCAAGATGGGACAGGGGCTAATGAAAAACTGTTTTTT	CASSQDGTGANEKLFF
TRBJ1-1	TRBV6-1	-	-	TGTGCCAGCAGGGGCTGGACCATGAACACTGAAGCTTTCTTT	CASRGWTMNTEAFF
TRBJ1-2	TRBV27	-	-	TGTGCCAGCAGTTTTGGCAGAGGCTATGGCTACACCTTC	CASSFGRGYGYTF
TRBJ2-1	TRBV27	-	-	TGTGCCAGCAGTTCTAGGGGGGGATTTGACTTCTTC	CASSSRGGFDFF
TRBJ2-1	TRBV27	-	TRBD2	TGTGCCAGCAGTCTCCTAGCGGGAGGCTACAATGAGCAGTTCTTC	CASSLLAGGYNEQFF
TRBJ1-5	TRBV19	-	-	TGTGCCAGTATGGTGAGGGACGGGGGTCAGCCCCAGCATTTT	CASMVRDGGQPQHF
TRBJ2-3	TRBV2	-	TRBD2	TGTGCCAGCAGGAGGGAGGGAGGGGTTGGGGATACGCAGTATTTT	CASRREGGVGDTQYF
TRBJ2-7	TRBV6-5	-	-	TGTGCCAGCAGCGCCACGAGGCTAAAAGAGCAGTACTTC	CASSATRLKEQYF
TRBJ2-3	TRBV19	-	-	TGTGCCAGTAGTACCAGCGGGCACACCACAGATACGCAGTATTTT	CASSTSGHTTDTQYF
TRBJ1-5	TRBV27	-	-	TGTGCCAGCAGTTTTATAGGGTCCAATCAGCCCCAGCATTTT	CASSFIGSNQPQHF